This TCR beta chain was retrieved from a study of CD8+CD57+ T cells in acquired aplastic anemia. Study-wide context: Sorting CD4+ and CD8+ cells gave DNA averaging approximately 3 ug.

Flow cytometry had shown expanded CD8+CD57+ cells in the patients chosen for sequencing. Patients were untreated when blood was sampled. Note on this clonotype: Its cognate antigen is unknown.

Study results and limitations: Patients and controls were not found to differ significantly in CD8+ Simpson's diversity. A set of approximately 29 CD8+ CDR3 sequences was shared between patients and controls, and these sequences appeared highly expressed in patients.

The length of the CDR3 is 15 residues. Germline V lookup: CDR1 LGHNA, CDR2 YSLEER. V shed 3 bases and J 5 bases; nucleotides not matched to a gene: 10. TCR beta VDJ and CDR3 were profiled, and genomic DNA was the template. TCRdb processed the reads anew with MiXCR; each CDR3 protein has one entry. The sample records about 190,000 distinct CDR3 sequences, 48% being singletons. The TCR originated in a human donor with aplastic anemia. The source material was sorted CD4+, CD8+, or CD8+CD57+ T cells (not recorded which) from PBMCs. This rearrangement joins TRBV4-3 to TRBJ2-7; 7 bases are shared with TRBD1. The CDR3 reads CASSHLQGVGNEQYF. The CDR3 nucleotides read TGCGCCAGCAGCCACCTGCAGGGGGTTGGGAACGAGCAGTACTTC.